The rows below give T cell receptor beta chains drawn from one sample of a study of cytomegalovirus exposure and HLA in healthy donors. The repertoire was sequenced with immunoSEQ multiplex PCR; TCRdb's copy has only in-frame clones and lacks some. The sample includes 90,000 to 120,000 clones, 75% to 85% of them seen just once. Sample: PBMCs. Every receptor here comes from a woman in her forties or fifties in good health and CMV-seropositive. CDR3s leave out the opening cysteine and the closing phenylalanine or tryptophan.

v_call	cdr3_length	cdr3_aa
TRBV4-1	14	ASSQDYGGNTDTQY
TRBV7-8	15	ASSLLGLAGGRDTQY
TRBV29-1	15	SVEDGSAESSYNEQF
TRBV7-8	11	ASSLSHSTEAF
TRBV7-9	14	ASSFYEQGNGNTIY
TRBV28	12	ASSLLGATYEQY
TRBV15	14	ATSRDRGVGDTEAF
TRBV7-8	16	ASSPPRGSGGPVDEQF
TRBV15	14	ATGPRGQDGKNIQY
TRBV25-1	13	ASSEGTGMNTEAF
TRBV7-2	11	ASSSLSGGTQY
TRBV7-6	10	ASSYLAGEQY
TRBV5-6	17	ASSLGFQAGQSGTDTQY
TRBV6-5	14	ASSYDIDGSGDTIY
TRBV27	16	ASSYSGTGGPLNTEAF
TRBV6-6	14	ASRTNGGEGGNEQF
TRBV11-2	14	ASSLGQATYQETQY
TRBV7-9	16	ASSLGIMSGARGETQY
TRBV4-1	12	ASSQEGLPGEQY
TRBV19	12	ASSMVQANGKLF
TRBV5-1	13	ASSFGLAGEGTQY
TRBV7-9	12	ASSLSGQGEKLF
TRBV19	14	ASSIFPGTENTEAF